What follows are 18 T cell receptor beta chains derived from one specimen sequenced in a study of blood T cell repertoires in COVID-19. The protocol was immunoSEQ multiplex PCR, while the TCRdb copy is restricted to in-frame clones and leaves out a portion. Of fewer than 300,000 clones in the sample, roughly four fifths are singletons; the top ten hold about 5%. Sequenced: PBMCs or T cells enriched from blood (not recorded which). These receptors came from a man aged 40-49 years who had been exposed to COVID-19.

The chain has TRBV6-5 and TRBJ1-3, with D possibly being TRBD1 (5 bases). There are 13 residues in the CDR3. V was cut by 8 bases and J by 3 bases, with 11 bases left in between. The germline V gene encodes CDR1 MNHEY and CDR2 SVGAGI. The CDR3 loop is CASGGGVGNTIYF. As DNA, the CDR3 is TGTGCCAGCGGGGGAGGGGTTGGAAACACCATATATTTT.

This clone appeared a single time. For the CDR3, the DNA is TGTGCCAGCAAAGTAGGGGGTGGTGACACTGAAGCTTTCTTT. This codes for CASKVGGGDTEAFF. The rearrangement joins TRBV19 to TRBJ1-1; maybe TRBD1 (6 bases). The CDR3 totals 14 residues. Germline CDR1 is LNHDA and CDR2 is SQIVND (reference sequence). V dropped 9 bases and J dropped 3 bases, with 17 bases sitting between them. Supplemented by reference TRBV19 and TRBJ1-1, the full variable domain reads DGGITQSPKYLFRKEGQNVTLSCEQNLNHDAMYWYRQDPGQGLRLIYYSQIVNDFQKGDIAEGYSVSREKKESFPLTVTSAQKNPTAFYLCASKVGGGDTEAFFGQGTRLTVV.

The genes are TRBV7-9 and TRBJ2-7, with D tentatively TRBD2 (6 bases). With 7 bases removed from V and 3 bases from J, the gap between germline ends came to 22 bases. Germline-derived CDR1 and CDR2 are SEHNR and FQNEAQ (reference sequence). There are 16 residues in the CDR3. The CDR3 sequence: CASKPVLTSLGYEQYF. CDR3 DNA: TGTGCCAGCAAACCTGTTTTGACTAGTCTTGGCTACGAGCAGTACTTC.

This clone has more than one count but fewer than ten. This chain links TRBV2 with TRBJ1-4; unclear D gene. Trimming shortened V by 3 bases and J by 8 bases, and 16 bases separated the two germline ends. The germline V gene encodes CDR1 SNHLY and CDR2 FYNNEI. The CDR3 has 15 amino acids. CDR3 loop: CASSDSLGYVEKLFF. CDR3 nucleotide sequence: TGTGCCAGCAGTGATTCCCTAGGTTACGTGGAAAAACTGTTTTTT.

The CDR3, as DNA: TGTGCCAGCAGCCAAGATTTGGTGGGCAAGGACTACCGATCACCCCTCCACTTT. Translating it yields CASSQDLVGKDYRSPLHF. This sequence joins TRBV4-2 and TRBJ1-6; D gene ambiguous. CDR3 length: 18 amino acids. From germline, CDR1 is LGHNA and CDR2 YNFKEQ. With 0 bases removed from V and 10 bases from J, the gap between germline ends came to 22 bases.

The gene calls are TRBV7-6 and TRBJ2-7; unclear D gene. Trimming cost V 0 bases and J 4 bases, with 7 bases left between them. Germline V gene sequence: CDR1 SGHVS, CDR2 FNYEAQ. The CDR3 is made up of 13 amino acids. CDR3 residues: CASSLASSYEQYF. The CDR3 nucleotides read TGTGCCAGCAGCTTAGCATCGTCGTACGAGCAGTACTTC.

This chain links TRBV27 with TRBJ2-7, with 13 bases that match TRBD2. The V gene end was trimmed by 2 bases and the J gene end by 3 bases; junction bases not matched to a gene: 1. The CDR3 runs to 15 residues. Per germline, CDR1 MNHEY and CDR2 SMNVEV (reference sequence). The DNA of the CDR3 is TGTGCCAGCAGTTTAGGACTAGCGGGAGTCTACGAGCAGTACTTC. Translated, it gives CASSLGLAGVYEQYF.

V and J are TRBV7-2 and TRBJ2-1, with 10 positions matching TRBD1. The J segment lost 5 bases and the V segment lost 2 bases, leaving 15 bases of the junction unmatched. Germline V gives CDR1 SGHTA, CDR2 FQGNSA. The CDR3 loop spans 19 amino acids. The CDR3 reads CASSLRDRGRPTPDNEQFF. CDR3 in DNA: TGTGCCAGCAGCTTAAGGGACAGGGGACGTCCCACTCCAGACAATGAGCAGTTCTTC.

This clone was counted once. This sequence joins TRBV10-3 and TRBJ2-7; 7 bases are a match to TRBD1. Germline V gives CDR1 ENHRY, CDR2 SYGVKD. The CDR3 is 14 residues long. Trimming cost V 8 bases and J 4 bases; bases outside gene matches: 11. The DNA of the CDR3 is TGTGCCATCTCCCCGCGACAGGGCGTTTACGAGCAGTACTTC. Its translation is CAISPRQGVYEQYF.

The rearrangement joins TRBV12-5 to TRBJ1-1; D not resolved. The CDR3 spans 13 residues. Germline V gene data show CDR1 as LGHNT and CDR2 as FRNRAP. Trimming pared 7 bases from V and 2 bases from J, leaving 11 bases between. The CDR3 loop is CASVQEINTEAFF. The CDR3 DNA reads as TGTGCTAGTGTGCAGGAAATAAACACTGAAGCTTTCTTT. The full variable domain, completed using reference TRBV12-5 and TRBJ1-1, is DARVTQTPRHKVTEMGQEVTMRCQPILGHNTVFWYRQTMMQGLELLAYFRNRAPLDDSGMPKDRFSAEMPDATLATLKIQPSEPRDSAVYFCASVQEINTEAFFGQGTRLTVV.

The CDR3 region is CASSLVRTGGSEKLFF. The CDR3 DNA sequence: TGTGCCAGCAGCTTAGTCCGGACAGGGGGATCCGAAAAACTGTTTTTT. The V and J genes are TRBV7-2 and TRBJ1-4; 10 positions agree with TRBD1. Germline CDR1 and CDR2: SGHTA and FQGNSA. This CDR3 comprises 16 residues. Unmatched junction bases numbered 7, after V lost 1 base and J lost 8 bases.

This clone was seen at least ten times. The J gene is TRBJ1-4, the V gene TRBV30; perhaps TRBD1 as D (6 bases). CDR3 size: 14 residues. Germline CDR1 GTSNPN, CDR2 SVGIG (reference sequence). V lost 5 bases to trimming and J lost 3 bases, with 13 bases between them. The CDR3 nucleotides read TGTGCCTGGGGGATCAAGGGGGCTAATGAAAAACTGTTTTTT. Translated: CAWGIKGANEKLFF. Complete variable domain (other parts from reference TRBV30 and TRBJ1-4): SQTIHQWPATLVQPVGSPLSLECTVEGTSNPNLYWYRQAAGRGLQLLFYSVGIGQISSEVPQNLSASRPQDRQFILSSKKLLLSDSGFYLCAWGIKGANEKLFFGSGTQLSVL.

This clone was observed a handful of times. This chain links TRBV10-3 with TRBJ1-1, with 8 positions matching TRBD1. J lost 4 bases, V lost 7 bases, and 5 bases had no gene match. The CDR3 loop spans 13 amino acids. Germline values: CDR1 ENHRY, CDR2 SYGVKD. This CDR3 reads CAIKDRDLTEAFF. The CDR3 nucleotides are TGTGCCATCAAGGACAGGGACCTCACTGAAGCTTTCTTT.

The chain is built from TRBV7-2 and TRBJ2-7; 12 positions match TRBD2. Trimming cost V 3 bases and J 3 bases; bases outside gene matches: 9. The CDR3 covers 17 residues. Germline loops: CDR1 SGHTA, CDR2 FQGNSA. This chain's CDR3 is CASSLGYGTSGFYEQYF. The CDR3 bases are TGTGCCAGCAGCTTGGGATATGGGACTAGCGGGTTCTACGAGCAGTACTTC.

There are a few counts of this clone. The DNA for the CDR3 is TGCAGTGCTAGTTCTCACTCGTACAATGAGCAGTTCTTC. Translated, it gives CSASSHSYNEQFF. The chain uses TRBV20-1 and TRBJ2-1; D is uncertain. Germline V CDR1 and CDR2: DFQATT, SNEGSKA (reference sequence). V was cut by 3 bases and J by 4 bases, with 10 bases left in between. The CDR3 consists of 13 residues.

The V call is TRBV3-1 (or the pseudogene TRBV3-2), the J call TRBJ2-5; 7 nucleotides agree with TRBD2. From germline, CDR1 is LGHDT and CDR2 YNNKEL (reference sequence). The V and J ends lost 5 bases and 8 bases, in that order; junction bases with no gene match: 8. This CDR3 is built from 13 residues. CDR3 sequence reads: CASSTRGGNTQYF. In DNA, the CDR3 is TGTGCCAGCAGCACTCGCGGGGGTAACACCCAGTACTTC.

This clone was observed a few times. V is TRBV7-9 and J is TRBJ2-5; D may be TRBD2 (5 bases). The germline V gene encodes CDR1 SEHNR and CDR2 FQNEAQ (reference sequence). The CDR3 is 15 amino acids. The V end was cut by 1 base, the J end by 2 bases, with 11 bases between. CDR3 sequence reads: CASSLGQSGQETQYF. The CDR3 region has the DNA TGTGCCAGCAGCTTAGGCCAAAGCGGACAAGAGACCCAGTACTTC.

This rearrangement joins TRBV10-3 to TRBJ2-5; 11 nucleotides line up with TRBD2. This CDR3 region has 16 residues. V trimming: 0 bases; J trimming: 5 bases; junction bases outside the gene matches: 5. Germline V gives CDR1 ENHRY, CDR2 SYGVKD. The chain's CDR3 is CAISESWTSGRETQYF. The CDR3 nucleotides read TGTGCCATCAGTGAGTCTTGGACTAGCGGGCGGGAGACCCAGTACTTC.